This T cell receptor beta chain was recorded in a study of blood T cell repertoires in COVID-19 (dated by TCRdb to the early 2020s). Turning to the overall study: Samples from collaborators originated in the United States, Italy and Spain and spanned both the acute and convalescent phases of COVID-19. The prospective study material was composed of cDNA or gDNA derived from T cells, B-cell-depleted T cells, or PBMCs. Deeply sampled blood TCRbeta repertoires from subjects exposed to, actively infected with, or recovered from COVID-19 were included in the dataset. A freely available public database, intended as a resource for researchers studying the immune response to SARS-CoV-2, is where the repertoires were released. Samples were obtained from the ongoing ImmuneRACE study (first 160 participants) and from 1,254 subjects provided by 6 global collaborators. A de-identified subject ID, COVID-19 status, age in years and sex were almost always included in the sample metadata. Where HLA class I and class II types were available, the types were taken from metadata supplied by the sample provider, not from assay-based typing.

What the authors observed across the whole study: The quantity of clinical and demographic metadata differed by source and by participant and was supplied without curation.

Its CDR3 holds 16 amino acids, cysteine through phenylalanine. The kept DNA is CDR3 alone, 48 bases in frame from the first base. The junction shows trimming of 3 bases on V and 1 base on J, and the gene matches do not reach 4 bases of it. CDR1 and CDR2, per the germline V gene, are KGHDR and SFDVKD. TCRbeta CDR3 regions were amplified from genomic DNA by means of the immunoSEQ Assay, a bias-controlled multiplex PCR. The authors' analysis ran thus. Nucleated cell counts per sample were estimated from amplification of reference gene primers within the assay. To quantify the absolute abundance of each unique TCRbeta CDR3 rearrangement, sequence reads were collapsed and filtered. Productive Simpson clonality was computed per sample as the square root of Simpson's diversity index over productive rearrangements. TCRdb obtained this table from immuneACCESS and retained in-frame rearrangements with V and J assigned. These tables miss some clones; where compared with another copy, unresolved V genes account for less than half of the shortfall, and the remainder is unexplained. V and J calls and clone size are copied from that table; D and trimming were computed from the DNA. The sample table holds 150,000 to 180,000 clones, of which roughly four fifths were seen once. The ten biggest clones cover 12% of the sample.

This clone showed up just once. Its antigen is currently not known. No clone much larger than this one lies a single base away; base qualities are absent. In Seattle, one collaborating source enrolled patients while the infection was active and tracked those patients longitudinally over the course of disease. The collaborating institutions used their own protocols to collect whole blood in K2EDTA tubes. Collaborator samples were shipped for TCRbeta analysis as frozen whole blood, isolated PBMCs, or DNA extracted from either sample type. Recombination joined TRBV24-1 with TRBJ2-2; 7 central bases correspond to TRBD2. This sequence originates from a woman aged 55-69 years with COVID-19, enrolled during active disease. The material sequenced was peripheral blood. The CDR3 protein is CATSDRSSGNTGELFF. Read as DNA, the sequence is TGTGCCACCAGTGATCGCTCTAGCGGGAACACCGGGGAGCTGTTTTTT.